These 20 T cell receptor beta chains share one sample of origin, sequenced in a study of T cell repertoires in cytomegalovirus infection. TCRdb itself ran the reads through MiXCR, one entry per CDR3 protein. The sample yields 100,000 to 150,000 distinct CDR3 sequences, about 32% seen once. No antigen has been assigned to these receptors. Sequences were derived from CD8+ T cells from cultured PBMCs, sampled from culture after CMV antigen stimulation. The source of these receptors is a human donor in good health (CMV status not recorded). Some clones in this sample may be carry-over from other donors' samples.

CDR3 loop: CASSYTGTGIDTEAFF. As DNA, the CDR3 is TGTGCCAGCAGTTACACCGGGACAGGGATCGACACTGAAGCTTTCTTT. This chain uses TRBV6-1 with TRBJ1-1; the match to TRBD1 covers 9 bases. V shed 5 bases and J 3 bases; nucleotides not matched to a gene: 10. Germline V lookup: CDR1 MNHNS, CDR2 SASEGT. This CDR3 is built from 16 residues.

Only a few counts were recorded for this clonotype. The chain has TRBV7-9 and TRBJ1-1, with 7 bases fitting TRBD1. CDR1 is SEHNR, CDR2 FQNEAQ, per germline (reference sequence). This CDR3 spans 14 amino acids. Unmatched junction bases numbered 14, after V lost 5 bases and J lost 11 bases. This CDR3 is CASSLNPFTGEAFF. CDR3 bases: TGTGCCAGCAGCCTAAACCCCTTTACAGGGGAGGCTTTCTTT. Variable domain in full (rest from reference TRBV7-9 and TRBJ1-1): DTGVSQNPRHKITKRGQNVTFRCDPISEHNRLYWYRQTLGQGPEFLTYFQNEAQLEKSRLLSDRFSAERPKGSFSTLEIQRTEQGDSAMYLCASSLNPFTGEAFFGQGTRLTVV.

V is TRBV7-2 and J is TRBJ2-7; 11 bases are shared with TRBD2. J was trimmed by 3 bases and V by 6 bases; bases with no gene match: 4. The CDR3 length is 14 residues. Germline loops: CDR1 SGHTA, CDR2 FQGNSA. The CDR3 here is CASSYGTSGYEQYF. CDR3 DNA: TGTGCCAGCAGTTATGGGACTAGCGGCTACGAGCAGTACTTC.

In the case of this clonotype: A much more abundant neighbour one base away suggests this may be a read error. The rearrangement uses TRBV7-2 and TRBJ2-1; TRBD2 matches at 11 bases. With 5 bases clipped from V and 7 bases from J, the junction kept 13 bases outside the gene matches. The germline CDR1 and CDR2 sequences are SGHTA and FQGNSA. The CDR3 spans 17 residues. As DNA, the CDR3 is TGTACCAGCAGCCACCCCCGTCCTAGCGGGGGGAAAAATGAGCAGTTCTTC. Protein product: CTSSHPRPSGGKNEQFF.

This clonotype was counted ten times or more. The CDR3 nucleotides are TGCGCCAGCAGCTGGGGGACAGAACCTTTGAACTTCTATGGCTACACCTTC. Its translation is CASSWGTEPLNFYGYTF. The chain employs TRBV5-1 and TRBJ1-2, with 7 bases aligning to TRBD1. CDR1 and CDR2 from the germline V gene are SGHRS and YFSETQ. The CDR3 contains 17 residues. V dropped 3 bases and J dropped 4; count of bases not matched to a gene: 15.

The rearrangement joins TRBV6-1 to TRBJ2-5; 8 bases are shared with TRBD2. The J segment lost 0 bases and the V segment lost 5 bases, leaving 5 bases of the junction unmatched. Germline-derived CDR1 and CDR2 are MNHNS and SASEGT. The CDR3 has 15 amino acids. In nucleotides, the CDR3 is TGTGCCAGCAGTCGAGCGGGGGTAAACCAAGAGACCCAGTACTTC. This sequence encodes CASSRAGVNQETQYF.

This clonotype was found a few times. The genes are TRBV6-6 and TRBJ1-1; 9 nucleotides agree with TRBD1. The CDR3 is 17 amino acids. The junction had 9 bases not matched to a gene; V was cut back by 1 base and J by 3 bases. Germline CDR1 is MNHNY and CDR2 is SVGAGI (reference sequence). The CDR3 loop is CASSYLQGAQKDTEAFF. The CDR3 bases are TGTGCCAGCAGTTACTTACAGGGGGCGCAGAAGGACACTGAAGCTTTCTTT.

This CDR3 reads CASSFGTDNSPLHF. The CDR3 coding sequence is TGTGCCAGCAGCTTCGGGACGGATAATTCACCCCTCCACTTT. The chain recombines TRBV7-6 with TRBJ1-6, with D possibly TRBD1 on 5 matching bases. CDR3 length: 14 residues. CDR1 and CDR2 from the germline V gene are SGHVS and FNYEAQ. V was shortened by 3 bases and J by 5 bases, with 8 bases between the two germline ends.

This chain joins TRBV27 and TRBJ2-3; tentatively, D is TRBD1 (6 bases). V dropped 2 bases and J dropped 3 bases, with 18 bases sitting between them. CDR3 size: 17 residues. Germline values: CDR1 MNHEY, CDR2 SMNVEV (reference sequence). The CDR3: CASSLGRLWTETDTQYF. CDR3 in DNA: TGTGCCAGCAGTTTAGGTCGTCTTTGGACAGAAACAGATACGCAGTATTTT.

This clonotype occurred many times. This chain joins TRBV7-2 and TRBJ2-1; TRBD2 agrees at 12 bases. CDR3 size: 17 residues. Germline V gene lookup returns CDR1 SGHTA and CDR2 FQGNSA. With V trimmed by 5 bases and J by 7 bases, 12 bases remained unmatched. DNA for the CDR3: TGTGCCAGCAGCCAAAGGACTAGCGGGGATTCGTATAATGAGCAGTTCTTC. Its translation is CASSQRTSGDSYNEQFF.

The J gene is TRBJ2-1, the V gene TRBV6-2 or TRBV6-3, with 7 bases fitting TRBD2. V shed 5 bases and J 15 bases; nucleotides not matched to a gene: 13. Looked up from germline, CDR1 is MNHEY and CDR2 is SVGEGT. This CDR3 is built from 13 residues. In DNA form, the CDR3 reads TGTGCCAGCAGTCACACCGGACTAGTTGTGCCGTTCTTC. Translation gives CASSHTGLVVPFF.

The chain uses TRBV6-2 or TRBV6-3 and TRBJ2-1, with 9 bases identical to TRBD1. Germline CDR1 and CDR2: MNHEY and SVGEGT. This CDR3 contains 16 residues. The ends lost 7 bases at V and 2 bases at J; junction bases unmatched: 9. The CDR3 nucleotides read TGTGCCAGCACCAAACGGACAGGGGCGCCCTACAATGAGCAGTTCTTC. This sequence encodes CASTKRTGAPYNEQFF.

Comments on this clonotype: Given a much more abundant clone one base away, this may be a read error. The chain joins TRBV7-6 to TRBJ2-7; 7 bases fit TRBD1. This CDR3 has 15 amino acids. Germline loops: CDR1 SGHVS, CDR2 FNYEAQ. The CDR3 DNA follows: TGTGCTAGCAGCTTAGGGGGACAGAGCTTCTACGAGCAGTACTTC. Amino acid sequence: CASSLGGQSFYEQYF.

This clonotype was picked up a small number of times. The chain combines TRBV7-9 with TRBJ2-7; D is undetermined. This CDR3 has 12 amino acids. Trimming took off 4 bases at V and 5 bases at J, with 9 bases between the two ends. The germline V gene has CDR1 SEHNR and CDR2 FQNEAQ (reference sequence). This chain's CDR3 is CASSSRWDEQYF. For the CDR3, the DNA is TGTGCCAGCAGCTCTCGGTGGGACGAGCAGTACTTC.

As DNA, the CDR3 is TGTGCCAGCAGTTCCAACGCAGGGGCTGAAGCTTTCTTT. As protein: CASSSNAGAEAFF. V is TRBV6-6 and J is TRBJ1-1, with D maybe TRBD1 (6 bases). Germline V gene data show CDR1 as MNHNY and CDR2 as SVGAGI (reference sequence). V was cut by 4 bases and J by 6 bases, with 12 bases left in between. The CDR3 length is 13 residues.

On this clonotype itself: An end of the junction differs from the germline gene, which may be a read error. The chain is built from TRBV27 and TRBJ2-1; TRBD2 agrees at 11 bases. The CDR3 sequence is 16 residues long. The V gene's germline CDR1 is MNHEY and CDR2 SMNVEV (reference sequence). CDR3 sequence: CASGLLGTSGFLPQFF. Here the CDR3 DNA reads TGTGCCAGCGGTTTGCTCGGGACTAGCGGTTTTCTTCCACAGTTCTTC.

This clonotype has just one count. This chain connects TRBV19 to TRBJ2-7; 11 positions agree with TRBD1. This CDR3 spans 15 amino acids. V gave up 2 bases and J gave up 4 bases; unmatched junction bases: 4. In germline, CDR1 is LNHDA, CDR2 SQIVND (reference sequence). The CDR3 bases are TGTGCCAGTAGTATACGGACAGGGGGCTTTTACGAGCAGTACTTC. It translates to CASSIRTGGFYEQYF.

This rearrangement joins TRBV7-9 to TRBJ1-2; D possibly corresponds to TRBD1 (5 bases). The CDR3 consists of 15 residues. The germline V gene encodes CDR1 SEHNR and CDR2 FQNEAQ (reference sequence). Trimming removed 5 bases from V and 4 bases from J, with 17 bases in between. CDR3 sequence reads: CASSPPLGVSYGYTF. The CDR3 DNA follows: TGTGCCAGCAGCCCCCCGTTGGGGGTGAGCTATGGCTACACCTTC.

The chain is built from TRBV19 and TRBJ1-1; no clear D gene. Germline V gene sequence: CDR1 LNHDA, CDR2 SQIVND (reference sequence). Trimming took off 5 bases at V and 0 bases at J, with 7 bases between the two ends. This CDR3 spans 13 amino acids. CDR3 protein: CASSYHMNTEAFF. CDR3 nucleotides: TGTGCCAGTAGTTACCATATGAACACTGAAGCTTTCTTT.

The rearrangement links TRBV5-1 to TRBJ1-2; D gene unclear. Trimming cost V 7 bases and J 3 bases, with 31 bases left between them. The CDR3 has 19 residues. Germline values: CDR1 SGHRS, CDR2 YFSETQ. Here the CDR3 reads CASGLPPQGRARSDYGYTF. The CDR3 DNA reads TGCGCCAGCGGTCTTCCTCCCCAAGGCCGGGCCCGGTCTGACTATGGCTACACCTTC.